This T cell receptor beta chain was sequenced in a study of human T cells and chemical hapten exposure. Regarding the study as a whole: There was a positive correlation between PT1 expanded TCR counts and patch test score. DPC sensitization produced no change in TCRs with frequency above 1 in 1000.

This clonotype has only a few counts. Its antigen is still unknown. Germline V gene lookup returns CDR1 MDHEN and CDR2 SYDVKM. V lost 6 bases, J lost 2 bases, and 13 bases lay in between. CDR3 length: 14 amino acids. The study used a library that attached unique molecular identifiers to individual cDNA molecules. TCRdb analysed the RACE reads with MiXCR anew, one entry per CDR3 protein. The table lists 100,000 or so distinct CDR3 sequences, under 40% of them singletons. The sample's time point: patch test 3, about 24 weeks after DPC sensitization. Described treatment: therapeutic diphenylcyclopropenone sensitization with weekly scalp DPC.

The receptor was derived from a man aged 35 to 55 with alopecia areata. Some clones in this sample may be carry-over from other donors' samples. V gene TRBV28 combines with J gene TRBJ2-5; D may be TRBD1 (6 bases). Sample: whole blood, taken in connection with sensitization to the hapten diphenylcyclopropenone (DPC). The CDR3: CASSRGGNQETQYF. As DNA, the CDR3 is TGTGCCAGCAGCCGAGGGGGTAATCAAGAGACCCAGTACTTC.